This T cell receptor (beta chain) was observed in a study of B cell selection in AIRE deficiency. Sorting defined conventional CD4 T cells as CD4+CD127+. Clones were read by immunoSEQ multiplex PCR, and TCRdb kept only the in-frame ones, dropping some. Altogether over 20,000 clones are present, 97% being singletons, with the ten largest covering 0.15% to 0.2%. V lost 3 bases and J lost 4; bases outside the gene matches: 3. Germline CDR1 and CDR2: SEHNR and FQNEAQ (reference sequence). The length of the CDR3 is 14 residues. Source material: conventional CD4+ T cells sorted from PBMCs. This chain joins TRBV7-9 and TRBJ1-2; TRBD1 matches at 9 bases. The receptor was isolated from a human donor with AIRE deficiency. The CDR3: CASSFETGGYGYTF. The CDR3 nucleotides are TGTGCCAGCAGCTTCGAGACAGGGGGCTATGGCTACACCTTC.